In this sample, the clone carrying this T cell receptor beta chain turned up once. The CDR3 contains 15 residues. The V gene end was trimmed by 4 bases and the J gene end by 2 bases; junction bases not matched to a gene: 7. Germline values: CDR1 SGHDT, CDR2 YYEEEE. Sequenced by immunoSEQ multiplex PCR; TCRdb stores in-frame clones only, minus some. The sample includes tens of thousands of clones, around 84% of them seen just once. The entry originates in a study of blood T cell repertoires in COVID-19. Whole-study context: Sample material is recorded as cDNA or gDNA derived from T cells, B-cell-depleted T cells, or PBMCs.

The rearrangement links TRBV5-6 to TRBJ2-7; TRBD2 agrees at 9 bases. The sequence derives from a man aged 40-55 years with acute or convalescent COVID-19. The sample consisted of peripheral blood. CDR3 DNA: TGTGCCAGCAGCGGAATAGCGGGAGTTACCTACGAGCAGTACTTC. Residues: CASSGIAGVTYEQYF. Together with reference TRBV5-6 and TRBJ2-7, the CDR3 gives the full variable domain: DAGVTQSPTHLIKTRGQQVTLRCSPKSGHDTVSWYQQALGQGPQFIFQYYEEEERQRGNFPDRFSGHQFPNYSSELNVNALLLGDSALYLCASSGIAGVTYEQYFGPGTRLTVT.